The subject of this entry is one TCR beta chain. The entry originates in a study of OX40 agonist ivuxolimab in advanced cancers. Study-level background: Patients were infused with ivuxolimab every 2 weeks at 0.01 to 10 mg/kg.

Libraries were prepared by immunoSEQ multiplex PCR; TCRdb keeps only in-frame clonotypes and omits some of them. The table has 40,000 to 50,000 clones, around 90% seen once; the top ten hold roughly 56%. This CDR3 has 18 residues. Germline V lookup: CDR1 SGHRS, CDR2 YFSETQ. V dropped 0 bases and J dropped 4; count of bases not matched to a gene: 12. The receptor comes from an adult with an advanced solid tumor such as melanoma, head and neck, liver or kidney cancer. The starting material was CD4+ or CD8+ T cells sorted from blood, obtained in a trial of the OX40 agonist ivuxolimab. The gene calls are TRBV5-1 and TRBJ1-2, with 10 bases identical to TRBD1. The chain's CDR3 is CASSLEKLRDRGTYGYTF. The CDR3 coding sequence is TGCGCCAGCAGCTTGGAAAAGCTTCGGGACAGGGGAACCTATGGCTACACCTTC.